The 8 T cell receptor beta chains below all came from one sample that was sequenced in a study of monozygotic twins with inflammatory bowel disease (dated by TCRdb to the late 2010s). Library preparation used 5' RACE. The instrument was an Illumina HiSeq 2500. Reads reprocessed by TCRdb are summarized as one entry per CDR3 protein sequence, and DNA is absent. The record for this sample contains about 450,000 distinct CDR3 sequences. Roughly 2.3% of the sample is held by the ten biggest clonotypes. The sequenced material came from blood. The receptors originated from a human donor with ulcerative colitis or Crohn's disease, or a healthy co-twin of an affected twin (not recorded which).

The chain joins TRBV7-2 to TRBJ2-1; TCRdb outputs TRBD1, but without DNA this stays unchecked. CDR3 size: 16 residues. CDR1 is SGHTA, CDR2 FQGNSA, per germline. The CDR3: CASSLVQGQGAGEQFF. Full variable domain (missing parts from reference TRBV7-2 and TRBJ2-1): GAGVSQSPSNKVTEKGKDVELRCDPISGHTALYWYRQSLGQGLEFLIYFQGNSAPDKSGLPSDRFSAERTGGSVSTLTIQRTQQEDSAVYLCASSLVQGQGAGEQFFGPGTRLTVL.

The CDR3 is CASRLQGGHTGELFF. The rearrangement uses TRBV2 and TRBJ2-2; TCRdb's D gene call, TRBD1, goes unchecked for lack of DNA. Germline CDR1 SNHLY, CDR2 FYNNEI. This CDR3 is built from 15 residues. Combining the CDR3 with reference TRBV2 and TRBJ2-2 gives the whole variable domain EPEVTQTPSHQVTQMGQEVILRCVPISNHLYFYWYRQILGQKVEFLVSFYNNEISEKSEIFDDQFSVERPDGSNFTLKIRSTKLEDSAMYFCASRLQGGHTGELFFGEGSRLTVL.

This chain joins TRBV27 and TRBJ1-2; there is no DNA to check the TCRdb D call of TRBD1. The CDR3 has 13 amino acids. CDR1 MNHEY and CDR2 SMNVEV come from the germline V gene (reference sequence). CDR3 loop: CASSLFPGFGYTF.

The rearrangement links TRBV11-2 to TRBJ1-1. The CDR3 is made up of 15 amino acids. Germline V gene lookup returns CDR1 SGHAT and CDR2 FQNNGV. The chain's CDR3 is CASSLGLIGNTEAFF.

The rearrangement uses TRBV5-1 and TRBJ2-7. Germline lookup yields CDR1 SGHRS and CDR2 YFSETQ. The CDR3 is made up of 13 amino acids. CDR3 protein: CASSASTFYEQYF.

The chain recombines TRBV6-1 with TRBJ2-1. CDR1 is MNHNS, CDR2 SASEGT, per germline. This CDR3 comprises 13 residues. This chain's CDR3 is CASRDALDNEQFF.

V usage is TRBV5-1 and J usage is TRBJ2-7. The CDR3 spans 14 residues. Germline-derived CDR1 and CDR2 are SGHRS and YFSETQ. The CDR3 loop reads CASSFGLAAYEQYF.

The rearrangement links TRBV7-2 to TRBJ2-1; TCRdb's D gene call, TRBD1, goes unchecked for lack of DNA. This CDR3 comprises 16 residues. Looked up from germline, CDR1 is SGHTA and CDR2 is FQGNSA. The CDR3 sequence: CASSLVTGTAYNEQFF.